The clone carrying this T cell receptor (beta chain) was detected a few times. A sample-barcoded 5' primer and a J-beta primer mix were used in a second PCR of roughly 6 to 12 cycles. A single record per CDR3 protein comes from TCRdb applying MiXCR to the 5' RACE reads. The sample records 700,000 to 900,000 distinct CDR3 sequences, roughly 26% being singletons. The record originates from a study of blood T cells in healthy people across ages. CDR3 length: 14 residues. V was pared by 4 bases and J by 6 bases, with 16 bases between. Germline-derived CDR1 and CDR2 are SQVTM and ANQGSEA. The same specimen was also included in a second study, on T cells of mothers and their children. That study adds: About 6 children, together with their three healthy Caucasian mothers, made up the donors.

The J gene is TRBJ2-4, the V gene TRBV29-1, with D tentatively TRBD2 (5 bases). The sequence was collected from a boy aged 5-17 years in good health. The sequencing input was blood. CDR3 region: CSVVPTEERNIQYF. The CDR3 DNA reads as TGCAGCGTTGTACCCACGGAGGAGAGAAACATTCAGTACTTC.